This T cell receptor beta chain is drawn from a study of T cell repertoires in cytomegalovirus infection. As for the study in general: Peptides in the study included HLA-C-restricted and HLA-B-restricted CMV epitopes. From public TCR beta signatures came an indication of both CMV infection and matching HLA type.

In the case of this clonotype: Its antigen remains unknown.

MiXCR, applied by TCRdb to the reads, yields one record per CDR3 protein. The table includes about 900,000 distinct CDR3 sequences, about 33% detected once. Study-wide findings and caveats: It was HLA-C-restricted CMV-specific TCR beta clonotypes that dominated the response ex vivo.

Germline V gene data show CDR1 as SEHNR and CDR2 as FQNEAQ (reference sequence). This CDR3 is built from 15 residues. Trimming shortened V by 8 bases and J by 1 base, and 15 bases separated the two germline ends. This clonotype was obtained from a human donor in good health (CMV status not recorded). Some clones in this sample may be carry-over from other donors' samples. The genes are TRBV7-9 and TRBJ2-4, with D perhaps TRBD1 (5 bases). This specimen consisted of cultured CD8+ T cells from PBMCs, obtained from culture after CMV antigen stimulation. Here the CDR3 reads CASSEKGLAKNIQYF. CDR3 nucleotide sequence: TGTGCCAGCTCCGAGAAGGGGCTCGCCAAAAACATTCAGTACTTC.